The following is a T cell receptor beta chain sequence with its context. This receptor's antigen is unknown. No clone much larger than this one lies a single base away; base qualities are absent. Library method: the immunoSEQ multiplex PCR assay. Rearranged TCR beta chain sequences were amplified using the hsTCRB Kit according to the manufacturer's protocol. An Illumina MiSeq was used to sequence the TCRB libraries. Per the source publication's procedure: The kit vendor's proprietary platform handled demultiplexing, trimming and gene mapping. Sourced from immuneACCESS, this table was stored by TCRdb with only in-frame sequences that have V and J called. A share of the clones is absent; for the studies checked, an unresolved V gene accounts for under half, and the remainder has no known explanation. V, J and clone size reflect that table, while D and trimming were determined from the DNA. The sample table lists roughly 22,000 clones, roughly 87% of them with a count of one. 3% to 4% of the sample is in the top ten clones.

Read against the paper, the sample's time point label means: week 47, end of study. Every vaccine dose consisted of 300 ug of a 20-mer mutant IDH1 peptide in Montanide, administered subcutaneously together with topical imiquimod. Patients received eight vaccinations in weeks 1, 3, 5, 7, 11, 15, 19 and 23, corresponding to visits V03 through V10. The donors had newly diagnosed IDH1-mutant astrocytomas of WHO grade 3 or 4 that showed loss of nuclear ATRX. The samples were drawn from NOA16, a multicentre, single-arm, open-label phase I trial in Germany that tested a mutant IDH1 peptide vaccine in humans for the first time. The DNeasy Blood and Tissue Kit was used to extract genomic DNA from EDTA blood for TCRB sequencing. The sample comes from a study of a mutant IDH1 vaccine in newly diagnosed glioma (dated by TCRdb to the early 2020s). Background on the whole study: Vaccination started 4-6 weeks after radiotherapy alone, or was given together with temozolomide cycles in the groups whose treatment included chemotherapy. Longitudinal TCRB deep sequencing was performed for roughly 25 treated patients wherever samples were available for exploratory analyses. Six visits were used for peripheral blood collection: V03 (baseline), V05, V07, V10, V12 and V13. Of the roughly 33 treated patients, approximately 60% were male and about 40% were female, and the mean age was roughly 40 years. The week-35 safety follow-up was designated visit V12, and the week-47 end of study was designated visit V13. Before enrollment, patients had received standard therapy of radiotherapy alone, temozolomide alone, or radiochemotherapy with temozolomide; most received the combination.

The study at large found these results: It was noted by the authors that analyses of patient blood samples could not be reproduced owing to sample limitations. Selection of PBMC samples for TCRB deep sequencing was based on availability. No apparent relationship was observed between pseudoprogression and alterations in the top peripheral T cell clonotypes detected by TCRB sequencing. Vaccine-induced immune responses across multiple MHC alleles were detected in 80% to 95% of patients.

Between the V and J ends, shortened by 6 bases and 2 bases respectively, the junction contains 11 bases. CDR1 and CDR2 (MNHEY, SMNVEV) derive from the germline V gene (reference sequence). The cysteine opens and the phenylalanine closes a CDR3 of 13 amino acids. Just the 39-base CDR3 DNA is kept, in frame starting at base 1. The source material was PBMCs, sampled from a glioma patient whose treatment included an IDH1 peptide vaccine. The V and J genes are TRBV27 and TRBJ2-7, with an unclear D gene assignment. This TCR was recovered from a middle-aged man with glioma. Some clones in this sample may be carry-over from other donors' samples. The sequenced DNA is TGTGCCAGCAGCCGCGACGGTCCCTACGAGCAGTACTTC. This encodes CASSRDGPYEQYF.